This TCR beta chain was identified in a study of cytomegalovirus exposure and HLA in healthy donors. Overall study findings and caveats: Analyses of presence and absence presupposed an approximately uniform sequencing depth across donors.

Details on this clone: Its antigen is not identified.

PCR involved 60 Vbeta and 13 Jbeta primers. Data came from immunoSEQ multiplex PCR; TCRdb stores just in-frame clones and leaves some out. The table shows around 140,000 clones, with 65% to 85% occurring only once. The V gene's germline CDR1 is LGHNT and CDR2 FRNRAP. V shed 8 bases and J shed 4 bases, with 15 bases lying between them. The CDR3 sequence is 13 residues long. Sequencing was done on a sample of PBMCs. The V gene is TRBV12-5, the J gene TRBJ2-7; a weak D match, TRBD2 (7 bases). The receptor was derived from a male donor in good health and CMV-seronegative. The CDR3: CASREGGGYEQYF. The CDR3 region has the DNA TGTGCTAGTAGGGAGGGAGGGGGGTACGAGCAGTACTTC.